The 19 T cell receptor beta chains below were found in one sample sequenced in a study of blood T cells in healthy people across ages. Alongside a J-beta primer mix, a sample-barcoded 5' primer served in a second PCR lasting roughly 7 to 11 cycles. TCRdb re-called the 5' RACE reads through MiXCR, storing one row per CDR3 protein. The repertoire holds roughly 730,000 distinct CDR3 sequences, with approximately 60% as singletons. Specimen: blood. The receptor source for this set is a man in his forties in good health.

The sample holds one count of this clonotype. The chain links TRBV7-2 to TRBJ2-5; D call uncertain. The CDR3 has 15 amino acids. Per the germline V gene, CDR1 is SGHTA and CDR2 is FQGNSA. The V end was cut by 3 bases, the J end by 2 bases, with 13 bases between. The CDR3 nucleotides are TGTGCCAGCAGCTTGGAACTGACTTTACAAGAGACCCAGTACTTC. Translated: CASSLELTLQETQYF.

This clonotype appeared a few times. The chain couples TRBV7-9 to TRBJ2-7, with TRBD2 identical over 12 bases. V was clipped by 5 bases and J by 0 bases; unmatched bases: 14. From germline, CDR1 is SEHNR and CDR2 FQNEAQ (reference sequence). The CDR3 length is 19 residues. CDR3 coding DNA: TGTGCCAGCAGCGGCACCGGGACTAGCGGGTTACATAACTCCTACGAGCAGTACTTC. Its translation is CASSGTGTSGLHNSYEQYF.

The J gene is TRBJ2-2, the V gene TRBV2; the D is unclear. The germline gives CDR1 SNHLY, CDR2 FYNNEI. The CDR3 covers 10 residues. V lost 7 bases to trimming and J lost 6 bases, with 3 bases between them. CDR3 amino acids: CASKSGELFF. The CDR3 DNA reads TGTGCCAGCAAATCCGGGGAGCTGTTTTTT.

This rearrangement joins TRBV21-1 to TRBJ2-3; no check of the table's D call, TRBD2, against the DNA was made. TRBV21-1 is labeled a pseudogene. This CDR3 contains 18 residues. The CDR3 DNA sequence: TGTGCCAGCAGCAAAGGGGGCCTCGACTCGTTCCGCACAGATACGCAGTATTTT. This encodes CASSKGGLDSFRTDTQYF.

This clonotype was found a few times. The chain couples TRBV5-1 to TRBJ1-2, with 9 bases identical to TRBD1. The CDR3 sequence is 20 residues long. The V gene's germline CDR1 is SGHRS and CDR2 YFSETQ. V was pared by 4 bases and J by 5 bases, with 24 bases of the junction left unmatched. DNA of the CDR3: TGCGCCAGCAGCGCGAATTCAGGTCCGGGACAGGGAGTAAGTGGTTATGGCTACACCTTC. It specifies CASSANSGPGQGVSGYGYTF.

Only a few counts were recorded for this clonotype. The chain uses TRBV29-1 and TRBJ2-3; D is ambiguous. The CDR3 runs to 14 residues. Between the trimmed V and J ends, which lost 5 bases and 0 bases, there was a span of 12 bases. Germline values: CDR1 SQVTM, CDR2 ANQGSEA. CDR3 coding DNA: TGCAGCGTTACCGCGGCTGATAGCACAGATACGCAGTATTTT. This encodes CSVTAADSTDTQYF.

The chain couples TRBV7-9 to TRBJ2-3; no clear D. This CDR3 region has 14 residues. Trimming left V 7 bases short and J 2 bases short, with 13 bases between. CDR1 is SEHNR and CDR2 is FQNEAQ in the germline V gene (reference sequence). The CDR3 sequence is CASNAGGITDTQYF. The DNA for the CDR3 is TGTGCCAGCAACGCCGGTGGAATCACAGATACGCAGTATTTT.

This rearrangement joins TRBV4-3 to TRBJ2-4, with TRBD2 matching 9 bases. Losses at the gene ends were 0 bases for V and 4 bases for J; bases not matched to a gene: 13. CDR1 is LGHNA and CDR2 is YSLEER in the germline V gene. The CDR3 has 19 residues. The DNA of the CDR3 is TGCGCCAGCAGCCAAGATCATAGGACGGCTAGCGGGACAAAAAACATTCAGTACTTC. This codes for CASSQDHRTASGTKNIQYF.

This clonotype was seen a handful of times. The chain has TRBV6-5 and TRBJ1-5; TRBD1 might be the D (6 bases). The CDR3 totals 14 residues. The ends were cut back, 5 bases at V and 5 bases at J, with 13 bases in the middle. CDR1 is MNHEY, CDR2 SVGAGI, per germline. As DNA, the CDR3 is TGTGCCAGCAGTCCACAGGGTCGGTATCAGCCCCAGCATTTT. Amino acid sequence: CASSPQGRYQPQHF.

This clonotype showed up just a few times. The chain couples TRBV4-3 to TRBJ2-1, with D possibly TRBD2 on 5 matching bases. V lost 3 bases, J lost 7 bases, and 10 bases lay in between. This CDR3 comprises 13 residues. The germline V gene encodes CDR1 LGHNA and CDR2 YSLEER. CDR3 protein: CASSHDLANEQFF. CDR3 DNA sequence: TGCGCCAGCAGCCACGACCTAGCTAATGAGCAGTTCTTC.

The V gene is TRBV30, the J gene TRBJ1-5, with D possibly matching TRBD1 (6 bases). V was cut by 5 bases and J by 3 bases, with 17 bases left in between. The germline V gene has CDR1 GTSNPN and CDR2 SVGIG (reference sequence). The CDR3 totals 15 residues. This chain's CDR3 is CAWGRSGATNQPQHF. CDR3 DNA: TGTGCCTGGGGTAGGTCAGGGGCGACCAATCAGCCCCAGCATTTT.

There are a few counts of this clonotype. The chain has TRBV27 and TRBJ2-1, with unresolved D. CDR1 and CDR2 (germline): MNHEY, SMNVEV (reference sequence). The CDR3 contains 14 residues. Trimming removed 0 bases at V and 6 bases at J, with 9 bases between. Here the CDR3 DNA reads TGTGCCAGCAGTTTATCTAGGGCGATCAATGAGCAGTTCTTC. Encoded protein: CASSLSRAINEQFF.

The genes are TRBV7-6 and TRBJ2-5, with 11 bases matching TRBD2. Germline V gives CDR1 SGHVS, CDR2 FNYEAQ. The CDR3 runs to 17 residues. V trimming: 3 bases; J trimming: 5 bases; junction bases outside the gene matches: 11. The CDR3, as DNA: TGTGCCAGCAGCTTTACTAGCGGGAGCTCCGTGGAGGAGACCCAGTACTTC. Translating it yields CASSFTSGSSVEETQYF.

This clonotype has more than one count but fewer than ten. The CDR3 DNA sequence: TGTGCCACCAGTGCAGAAGATACGCAGTATTTT. Translation gives CATSAEDTQYF. The rearrangement links TRBV24-1 to TRBJ2-3; no clear D gene. V lost 5 bases and J lost 5, with 4 bases in between. Germline V CDR1 and CDR2: KGHDR, SFDVKD. The CDR3 is 11 amino acids.

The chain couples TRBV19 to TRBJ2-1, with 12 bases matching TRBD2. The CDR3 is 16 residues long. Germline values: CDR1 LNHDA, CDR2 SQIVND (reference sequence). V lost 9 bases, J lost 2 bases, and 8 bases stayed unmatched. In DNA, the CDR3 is TGTGCCAGCACACGACGGACTAGCGGGACCTACAATGAGCAGTTCTTC. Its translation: CASTRRTSGTYNEQFF.

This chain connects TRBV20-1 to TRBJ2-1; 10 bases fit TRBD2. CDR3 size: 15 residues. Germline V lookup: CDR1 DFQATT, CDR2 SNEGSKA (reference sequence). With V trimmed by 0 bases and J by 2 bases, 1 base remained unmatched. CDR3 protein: CSARDSGRAYNEQFF. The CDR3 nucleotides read TGCAGTGCTAGAGACAGCGGGAGGGCCTACAATGAGCAGTTCTTC.

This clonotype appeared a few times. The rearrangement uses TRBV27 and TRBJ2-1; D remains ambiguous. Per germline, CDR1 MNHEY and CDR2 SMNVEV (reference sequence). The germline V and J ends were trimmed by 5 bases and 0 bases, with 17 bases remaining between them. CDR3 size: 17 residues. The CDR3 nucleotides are TGTGCCAGCAGTCCTGGGCGGCCCCTGAGCTCCTACAATGAGCAGTTCTTC. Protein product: CASSPGRPLSSYNEQFF.

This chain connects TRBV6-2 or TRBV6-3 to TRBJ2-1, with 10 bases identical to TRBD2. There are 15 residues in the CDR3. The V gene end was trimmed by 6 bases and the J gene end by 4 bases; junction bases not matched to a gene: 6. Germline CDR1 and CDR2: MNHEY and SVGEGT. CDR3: CASRSGGASYNEQFF. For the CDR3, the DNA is TGTGCCAGCAGGAGCGGGGGGGCTTCTTACAATGAGCAGTTCTTC.

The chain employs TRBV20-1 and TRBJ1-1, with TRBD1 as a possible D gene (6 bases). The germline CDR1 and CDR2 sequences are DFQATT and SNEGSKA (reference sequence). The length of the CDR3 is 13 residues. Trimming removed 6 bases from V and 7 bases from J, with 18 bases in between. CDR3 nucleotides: TGCAGTGCCACTCCGGGGGGGCCGTTTGAAGCTTTCTTT. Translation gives CSATPGGPFEAFF.